The 20 T cell receptor beta chains presented below share a single source sample, sequenced in a study of T cell responses to AZD1222 COVID-19 vaccine. The repertoire was sequenced with immunoSEQ multiplex PCR; TCRdb's copy has only in-frame clones and lacks some. Among more than 90,000 clones, around 83% were seen once, and the ten largest hold 1.2% to 1.5%. The specimen comprised peripheral blood, sampled on day 0 of AZD1222 vaccination. The receptors here all came from an adult in good health.

V and J are TRBV28 and TRBJ2-7, with TRBD1 identical over 9 bases. CDR3 size: 12 residues. V shed 6 bases and J 6 bases; nucleotides not matched to a gene: 3. Germline CDR1 reads MDHEN; CDR2 reads SYDVKM. The CDR3 DNA sequence: TGTGCCAGCAGAACGACAGGGGGCGAGCAGTACTTC. This codes for CASRTTGGEQYF.

J is TRBJ1-1 and V is TRBV19, with D unresolved. Germline V lookup: CDR1 LNHDA, CDR2 SQIVND (reference sequence). The V end was cut by 6 bases, the J end by 6 bases, with 17 bases between. The CDR3 loop spans 14 amino acids. The CDR3 sequence is CASRGNTRIPEAFF. The CDR3 DNA reads TGTGCCAGTAGGGGAAACACACGGATCCCTGAAGCTTTCTTT.

This sequence joins TRBV24-1 and TRBJ1-2; 8 bases are a match to TRBD1. Germline values: CDR1 KGHDR, CDR2 SFDVKD. The length of the CDR3 is 15 residues. J gave up 4 bases and V 2 bases, and 5 bases lay outside the gene matches. DNA for the CDR3: TGTGCCACCAGTGATTCGGCACAGGGGGTCTATGGCTACACCTTC. Translating it yields CATSDSAQGVYGYTF.

This clone was seen only a few times. The chain recombines TRBV4-3 with TRBJ1-2; a possible D gene is TRBD1 (5 bases). V was clipped by 0 bases and J by 5 bases, with 25 bases between them. The CDR3 sequence is 19 residues long. Per germline, CDR1 LGHNA and CDR2 YSLEER. The CDR3 DNA reads TGCGCCAGCAGCCAAGAAGTCTTGGTGCAGGGTCGGTTAGGATATGGCTACACCTTC. It yields the protein CASSQEVLVQGRLGYGYTF.

The chain links TRBV5-5 to TRBJ1-2; D is possibly TRBD1 (6 bases). The CDR3 spans 13 residues. CDR1 is SGHKS and CDR2 is YYEKEE in the germline V gene (reference sequence). Trimming stripped 5 bases from V and 5 bases from J, with 13 bases between. In nucleotides, the CDR3 is TGTGCCAGCAGTACGGACAGCCTATATGGCTACACCTTC. This translates into CASSTDSLYGYTF.

The chain is built from TRBV21-1 and TRBJ1-2. TRBV21-1 corresponds to a pseudogene. This CDR3 contains 14 residues. This CDR3 is CASSDRCEGYGYTF. The CDR3 DNA reads as TGTGCCAGCAGCGATCGGTGCGAGGGGTATGGCTACACCTTC.

The chain joins TRBV5-1 to TRBJ1-4; maybe TRBD1 (5 bases). Germline-derived CDR1 and CDR2 are SGHRS and YFSETQ. V shed 3 bases and J shed 8 bases, with 11 bases lying between them. The CDR3 runs 13 residues. The CDR3 region has the DNA TGCGCCAGCAGCTGGCGGGGGGAGGAAAAACTGTTTTTT. Translation: CASSWRGEEKLFF. The full variable domain, completed using reference TRBV5-1 and TRBJ1-4, is KAGVTQTPRYLIKTRGQQVTLSCSPISGHRSVSWYQQTPGQGLQFLFEYFSETQRNKGNFPGRFSGRQFSNSRSEMNVSTLELGDSALYLCASSWRGEEKLFFGSGTQLSVL.

V and J are TRBV4-2 and TRBJ1-2; 7 nucleotides match TRBD1. Germline V gene data show CDR1 as LGHNA and CDR2 as YNFKEQ. The CDR3 totals 15 residues. V lost 2 bases, J lost 5 bases, and 8 bases stayed unmatched. The CDR3 loop reads CASSQKSTGEYGYTF. The CDR3 bases are TGTGCCAGCAGCCAAAAAAGTACAGGGGAGTATGGCTACACCTTC.

The chain links TRBV10-3 to TRBJ1-6; D is unclear. The V gene's germline CDR1 is ENHRY and CDR2 SYGVKD. The CDR3 extends over 14 amino acids. V was pared by 6 bases and J by 10 bases, with 16 bases between. CDR3 residues: CAISPDLPQSPLHF. As DNA, the CDR3 is TGTGCCATCAGCCCGGACCTTCCGCAATCACCCCTCCACTTT.

Concerning this clone: A read error may produce the germline difference seen at one junction end. The chain couples TRBV6-5 to TRBJ2-7; tentative D call: TRBD1 (5 bases). CDR1 is MNHEY and CDR2 is SVGAGI in the germline V gene. CDR3 length equals 15 residues. The CDR3 DNA is TGTGCCAGCAGCTACTCTCTCGCGGACACCTACGAGCAGTACTTC. It translates to CASSYSLADTYEQYF.

The chain's CDR3 is CASSLGFPVDTQYF. In nucleotides, the CDR3 is TGTGCCAGCAGCTTGGGGTTCCCTGTGGATACGCAGTATTTT. The chain couples TRBV7-2 to TRBJ2-3; D gene unclear. V was shortened by 3 bases and J by 6 bases, with 13 bases between the two germline ends. This CDR3 has 14 residues. CDR1 is SGHTA, CDR2 FQGNSA, per germline.

This chain joins TRBV4-2 and TRBJ2-2, with TRBD1 matching over 9 bases. Trimming cost V 4 bases and J 8 bases; bases outside gene matches: 14. Germline lookup yields CDR1 LGHNA and CDR2 YNFKEQ. The CDR3 sequence is 17 residues long. The CDR3 protein is CASSLGAGQGSSGELFF. CDR3 sequence (DNA): TGTGCCAGCAGCCTCGGGGCGGGACAGGGTAGTTCGGGGGAGCTGTTTTTT.

The J gene is TRBJ2-3, the V gene TRBV28; D may be TRBD1 (7 bases). Germline-derived CDR1 and CDR2 are MDHEN and SYDVKM. The CDR3 is 18 residues long. Between the trimmed V and J ends, which lost 6 bases and 3 bases, there was a span of 25 bases. The CDR3 coding sequence is TGTGCCAGCAGCCGAACTATAATACCAGGGGGAGGAACAGATACGCAGTATTTT. Protein: CASSRTIIPGGGTDTQYF. Using reference TRBV28 and TRBJ2-3 for the parts outside the CDR3, the full variable domain is DVKVTQSSRYLVKRTGEKVFLECVQDMDHENMFWYRQDPGLGLRLIYFSYDVKMKEKGDIPEGYSVSREKKERFSLILESASTNQTSMYLCASSRTIIPGGGTDTQYFGPGTRLTVL.

This clone was seen more than once but under ten times. J is TRBJ1-2 and V is TRBV29-1; 7 bases are shared with TRBD1. CDR1 SQVTM and CDR2 ANQGSEA come from the germline V gene. CDR3 length: 13 amino acids. Unmatched junction bases numbered 9, after V lost 6 bases and J lost 5 bases. CDR3: CSVPEGARYGYTF. The DNA for the CDR3 is TGCAGCGTACCCGAGGGGGCGCGTTATGGCTACACCTTC.

The rearrangement uses TRBV7-2 and TRBJ1-2, with TRBD1 identical over 7 bases. V lost 5 bases to trimming and J lost 4 bases; unmatched junction nucleotides: 7. CDR3 length: 14 residues. Germline values: CDR1 SGHTA, CDR2 FQGNSA. The chain's CDR3 is CASSLQGGSYGYTF. CDR3 in DNA: TGTGCCAGCAGCCTTCAGGGGGGAAGCTATGGCTACACCTTC.

The V call is TRBV4-3, the J call TRBJ2-1; TRBD2 agrees at 8 bases. This CDR3 region has 15 residues. CDR1 and CDR2 (germline): LGHNA, YSLEER. The junction had 9 bases not matched to a gene; V was cut back by 6 bases and J by 5 bases. CDR3 bases: TGCGCCAGCAGTCTATGGCTAGCGGGCGACAATGAGCAGTTCTTC. This encodes CASSLWLAGDNEQFF.

The gene calls are TRBV7-2 and TRBJ2-7; the match to TRBD2 covers 7 bases. The CDR3 runs 13 residues. Germline V gene sequence: CDR1 SGHTA, CDR2 FQGNSA. The J segment lost 6 bases and the V segment lost 10 bases, leaving 12 bases of the junction unmatched. The CDR3 DNA sequence: TGTGCCACCGAGCCCGGGGGGAGGGTCGAGCAGTACTTC. This encodes CATEPGGRVEQYF.

Only one count was recorded for this clone. The chain is built from TRBV10-3 and TRBJ2-1; TRBD2 agrees at 7 bases. In germline, CDR1 is ENHRY, CDR2 SYGVKD. This CDR3 has 13 residues. Trimming cost V 5 bases and J 9 bases; bases outside gene matches: 7. Here the CDR3 reads CAISPGEGSEQFF. CDR3 coding DNA: TGTGCCATCAGTCCCGGGGAGGGTAGTGAGCAGTTCTTC.

The chain uses TRBV27 and TRBJ1-1, with unresolved D. This CDR3 contains 16 residues. The V end was cut by 2 bases, the J end by 3 bases, with 16 bases between. Germline assignment: CDR1 MNHEY and CDR2 SMNVEV (reference sequence). The CDR3 region has the DNA TGTGCCAGCAGTTTAGTTAGCCCTAATTGGGACACTGAAGCTTTCTTT. Translating it yields CASSLVSPNWDTEAFF.

The chain recombines TRBV7-2 with TRBJ1-1; tentatively, D is TRBD1 (5 bases). The CDR3 length is 15 residues. V was shortened by 5 bases and J by 4 bases, with 17 bases between the two germline ends. Germline lookup yields CDR1 SGHTA and CDR2 FQGNSA. The CDR3 region is CASSHRFRGGTEAFF. CDR3 DNA sequence: TGTGCCAGCAGCCACCGATTTAGGGGAGGCACTGAAGCTTTCTTT.